Following are 12 T cell receptor beta chains from one sample sequenced in a study of shared clonotypes between healthy human individuals. Some clones are missing from TCRdb's copy, which holds only in-frame ones; the method was immunoSEQ multiplex PCR. The repertoire includes around 340,000 clones, more than 60% of them detected once, and less than 11% sits in the top ten. The sequencing sample was made of memory CD4+ T cells sorted from blood. This sample's subset: CD45RA-negative fraction. Source of these receptors: a young man in good health.

The V and J genes are TRBV28 and TRBJ1-5; a weak D match, TRBD1 (6 bases). The CDR3 covers 12 residues. V lost 3 bases and J lost 10, with 10 bases in between. Germline CDR1 reads MDHEN; CDR2 reads SYDVKM. CDR3 in DNA: TGTGCCAGCAGTTTCCAACAGGGACCCCAGCATTTT. Residues: CASSFQQGPQHF.

As to this clone: The sample holds other DNA sequences that translate to the same CDR3. The chain carries TRBV11-3 and TRBJ2-3; TRBD1 might be the D (5 bases). Germline V gene data show CDR1 as SGHNT and CDR2 as YENEEA. V gave up 2 bases and J gave up 2 bases, with 8 bases separating them. This CDR3 contains 14 residues. The CDR3 DNA sequence: TGTGCCAGCAGCTTAAGGGGCTTCACAGATACGCAGTATTTT. This sequence encodes CASSLRGFTDTQYF.

This clone was counted between two and nine times. The V and J genes are TRBV14 and TRBJ2-7; D possibly matches TRBD1 or TRBD2 (5 bases each). V lost 1 base and J lost 13, with 20 bases in between. Per the germline V gene, CDR1 is SGHDN and CDR2 is FVKESK. CDR3 length: 14 amino acids. The CDR3 region is CASSQVTGRRVSYF. DNA for the CDR3: TGTGCCAGCAGCCAAGTTACGGGACGTAGAGTATCTTACTTC.

The chain couples TRBV9 to TRBJ1-1; a possible D gene is TRBD1 (6 bases). V lost 2 bases and J lost 6, with 14 bases in between. Per germline, CDR1 SGDLS and CDR2 YYNGEE. The CDR3 runs 14 residues. In DNA, the CDR3 is TGTGCCAGCAGCGTTGGTACAGGGCTGGCTGAAGCTTTCTTT. It codes for CASSVGTGLAEAFF.

This chain links TRBV11-2 with TRBJ1-5; 7 bases align to TRBD1. Germline CDR1 reads SGHAT; CDR2 reads FQNNGV. J was trimmed by 1 base and V by 6 bases; bases with no gene match: 6. CDR3 size: 15 residues. The CDR3 DNA is TGTGCCAGCAGTCGACAGGGTTGGAGCAATCAGCCCCAGCATTTT. This translates into CASSRQGWSNQPQHF.

This chain connects TRBV2 to TRBJ2-7; D possibly corresponds to TRBD2 (6 bases). The V end lost 4 bases, the J end lost 3 bases, and 7 bases lay between the germline ends. CDR3 length equals 12 residues. The germline V gene encodes CDR1 SNHLY and CDR2 FYNNEI. Here the CDR3 DNA reads TGTGCCAGCAGTGTTAGCGGCTACGAGCAGTACTTC. Its protein is CASSVSGYEQYF.

The chain is built from TRBV11-2 and TRBJ2-5; the match to TRBD2 covers 9 bases. Germline-derived CDR1 and CDR2 are SGHAT and FQNNGV. The CDR3 contains 16 residues. Trimming took 5 bases from V and 4 from J; bases not matched to a gene: 11. The CDR3 DNA follows: TGTGCCAGCAGCCTTCTTGGGCTAGCGGGACGAGAGACCCAGTACTTC. Its translation is CASSLLGLAGRETQYF.

This clone showed up just a few times. The CDR3 is CASSIGQRFSNEQFF. CDR3 sequence (DNA): TGTGCCAGTAGTATTGGGCAGCGGTTTTCCAATGAGCAGTTCTTC. The gene calls are TRBV19 and TRBJ2-1, with D possibly TRBD2 on 5 matching bases. The germline V and J ends were trimmed by 3 bases and 6 bases, with 15 bases remaining between them. Germline assignment: CDR1 LNHDA and CDR2 SQIVND (reference sequence). The CDR3 length is 15 residues.

V and J are TRBV5-4 and TRBJ2-5; possible D gene TRBD1, 6 bases. The length of the CDR3 is 15 residues. Deletions cut 1 base from V and 1 base from J, with 11 bases between. Germline CDR1 and CDR2: SGHNT and YYREEE (reference sequence). The CDR3 protein is CASSLRLGGQETQYF. The CDR3 nucleotides read TGTGCCAGCAGCTTGCGGCTAGGGGGCCAAGAGACCCAGTACTTC. Full variable domain (outside the CDR3, taken from reference TRBV5-4 and TRBJ2-5): ETGVTQSPTHLIKTRGQQVTLRCSSQSGHNTVSWYQQALGQGPQFIFQYYREEENGRGNFPPRFSGLQFPNYSSELNVNALELDDSALYLCASSLRLGGQETQYFGPGTRLLVL.

The gene calls are TRBV15 and TRBJ1-5; D may be TRBD1 (6 bases). V shed 5 bases and J shed 6 bases, with 20 bases lying between them. CDR3 length equals 16 residues. CDR1 is LNHNV, CDR2 YYDKDF, per germline (reference sequence). CDR3 region: CATSHLGGTKGQPQHF. In DNA form, the CDR3 reads TGTGCCACCAGCCATTTAGGGGGGACGAAAGGTCAGCCCCAGCATTTT. Together with reference TRBV15 and TRBJ1-5, the CDR3 gives the full variable domain: DAMVIQNPRYQVTQFGKPVTLSCSQTLNHNVMYWYQQKSSQAPKLLFHYYDKDFNNEADTPDNFQSRRPNTSFCFLDIRSPGLGDTAMYLCATSHLGGTKGQPQHFGDGTRLSIL.

This chain joins TRBV5-1 and TRBJ1-4; unclear D gene. The V end was cut by 3 bases, the J end by 6 bases, with 12 bases between. The CDR3 runs to 14 residues. The V gene's germline CDR1 is SGHRS and CDR2 YFSETQ. The CDR3 sequence is CASSSEVGYEKLFF. The CDR3 region has the DNA TGCGCCAGCAGCTCGGAAGTGGGGTATGAAAAACTGTTTTTT.

The chain combines TRBV15 with TRBJ1-5, with TRBD1 matching 9 bases. J gave up 6 bases and V 4 bases, and 4 bases lay outside the gene matches. The CDR3 covers 14 residues. CDR1 is LNHNV and CDR2 is YYDKDF in the germline V gene (reference sequence). The CDR3 loop is CATSKGQGVQPQHF. The CDR3 bases are TGTGCCACCAGCAAGGGACAGGGAGTTCAGCCCCAGCATTTT.